This TCR beta chain was profiled in a study of T cell responses to AZD1222 COVID-19 vaccine (dated by TCRdb to the early 2020s). Notes on the research overall: TCR sequencing was performed for approximately 240 trial participants, of whom some 200 were given two doses of AZD1222 and about 25 were given two doses of MenACWY control vaccine. Trial participants were enrolled by age into 18-55, 56-69 and 70-plus year subgroups, with approximately 160, 26 and 62 TCR-sequenced participants respectively. Summary of the overall study and its limitations: No day 14 peak-response samples were available, so repertoires were characterized only after the peak T cell response. Reportedly, almost half of the unique spike-specific TCRs recognized epitopes lying outside the regions that are mutated in the B.1.351 and B.1.1.7 variants. Participants were mostly white British, with more females than males. The authors suggested clonal diversity may have been underestimated. After two AZD1222 doses, both the breadth and the depth of spike-specific TCRs were significantly higher than at day 0 and than in MenACWY recipients. CD4 TCRs associated with the vaccine covered the entire spike protein, and the dominant responses were in regions 160-218 and 743-854. Conclusions about previously exposed vaccinees are limited, since just a handful of AZD1222 recipients were seropositive for SARS-CoV-2 at baseline. The 56-69-year group was small, and its depth increase did not reach significance, likely because of low power.

The CDR3 regions of human TCRbeta chains were analyzed by immunosequencing. As for how the authors treated the data: TCRs in the repertoires were matched against a reference library of SARS-CoV-2-specific TCRs that had been generated with the MIRA antigen-specificity platform. Breadth was defined as the fraction of unique TCRs that were SARS-CoV-2-associated, and depth was defined as the fraction of total T cells that were SARS-CoV-2-associated. Using the MIRA data, each spike-specific TCR was assigned both to the spike region to which the TCR was reactive and to a CD4 or CD8 class. Log10-transformed breadth and depth values were compared by one-way ANOVA with Sidak's multiple comparisons tests. In TCRdb, the immuneACCESS table is reduced to in-frame sequences with V and J assigned. These tables do not hold every clone; where another copy was compared, an unresolved V gene accounts for under half, and the others remain unexplained. The D gene and trimming were derived from the DNA, and the V and J assignments and clone size from that table. This sample gives about 180,000 clones in total; about 90% of them show up just once. 11% of the sample is held by the ten biggest clonotypes.

The time point label for this specimen denotes: about 28 days (+/-7) after the second vaccine dose. Because spike-specific TCR depth and breadth did not differ between the two schedules, AZD1222 recipients who got a second dose at roughly 4 weeks were pooled with those who got a second dose at roughly 12 weeks. Vaccinee samples came from UK trials COV001 and COV002, including a single-blind randomized controlled phase 2/3 trial of AZD1222 (ChAdOx1 nCoV-19) in healthy adults. For TCRbeta chain sequencing, PBMC samples from trial participants were taken at day 0 and at day 28 after the second dose. This clone was detected only a few times. It has no known antigen specificity. Within one base of it there is no much larger clone, and no base qualities were kept. The TCR was taken from an adult who received the AZD1222 COVID-19 vaccine. The starting material was peripheral blood, obtained 28 days after the second AZD1222 dose.

The base sequence is TGTGCCAGCAGTTTCGGCAGCACCTACGAGCAGTACTTC. This yields the protein CASSFGSTYEQYF. The V and J segments used are TRBV12-3 or TRBV12-4 and TRBJ2-7; the D segment cannot be called with confidence. Measured from the cysteine to the phenylalanine, the CDR3 is 13 residues long. Only CDR3 DNA remains: 39 bases, in frame from the first base. Trimming removed 3 bases from V and 2 bases from J, leaving 8 bases between the germline ends.